Listed here is a single T cell receptor beta chain. Its antigen is unknown. Healthy donors formed controls matched for age and sex. Negative magnetic isolation gave CD8+ and CD4+ cells; FACS enriched CD8+ TEMRA. RNA totalling roughly 0.5 to 1 ug underwent reverse transcription with random hexamers. Each CDR3 protein is one row after TCRdb ran MiXCR on the immunoSEQ multiplex PCR reads. The data contain around 160,000 distinct CDR3 sequences, around 94% of them singletons. The data were taken from a study of CD8 T cells in Susac syndrome. Whole-study findings and limits: The authors acknowledged that the study's TCR sequencing and HLA analysis involved relatively few individuals.

This TCR was sampled from a human donor in good health. Sequences were obtained from CD4+ T cells from PBMCs.

CDR3 bases: TGTGCCAGCAGCGTAGAGGGACTGCGTGGCTACACCTTC. Translated, it gives CASSVEGLRGYTF. The rearrangement uses TRBV9 and TRBJ1-2; TRBD1 might be the D (5 bases). Germline V gene sequence: CDR1 SGDLS, CDR2 YYNGEE. Trimming took off 0 bases at V and 7 bases at J, with 10 bases between the two ends. The CDR3 runs to 13 residues.